This T cell receptor beta chain came from a study of siplizumab effects on memory and regulatory T cells. The germline gives CDR1 MDHEN, CDR2 SYDVKM. The ends lost 2 bases at V and 2 bases at J; junction bases unmatched: 15. The CDR3 is 19 amino acids. Some clones are missing from TCRdb's copy, which holds only in-frame ones; the method was immunoSEQ multiplex PCR. This table holds under 100,000 clones, over 90% found once. The source of this sequence is a human donor in good health. Material: non-Treg CD4+ T cells sorted from blood. The V and J genes are TRBV28 and TRBJ2-4; 7 nucleotides agree with TRBD1. The CDR3 is CASSLPLNLHRGPKNIQYF. The CDR3 nucleotides read TGTGCCAGCAGTTTACCCCTCAATCTGCACAGGGGTCCCAAAAACATTCAGTACTTC.